This T cell receptor (beta chain) was identified in a study of T cell responses to AZD1222 COVID-19 vaccine. General study results and limits: The study identified only five to seven AZD1222 recipients as seropositive at baseline. Donors skewed white British and female; clonal diversity was possibly underestimated.

For this clone: As yet, its antigen is unknown.

The V and J ends lost 2 bases and 11 bases, in that order; junction bases with no gene match: 8. Looked up from germline, CDR1 is SNHLY and CDR2 is FYNNEI. The CDR3 length is 13 residues. The protocol was immunoSEQ multiplex PCR, while the TCRdb copy is restricted to in-frame clones and leaves out a portion. There are approximately 100,000 clones in the sample; under 95% occur only once, and roughly 1.2% lies in the top ten. This chain connects TRBV2 to TRBJ1-2, with 7 bases matching TRBD1. The clonotype comes from an adult in good health. Specimen: peripheral blood, collected on day 0 of AZD1222 vaccination. The CDR3 sequence: CASSELWQGQYTF. Written as DNA, the CDR3 is TGTGCCAGCAGTGAATTGTGGCAGGGACAGTACACCTTC.